Following are 12 T cell receptor beta chains from one sample sequenced in a study of regulatory T cells in long-lasting Graves disease. The TCR beta library used iRepertoire HTBI primers with Arm-PCR amplification of CDR3. TCRdb re-derived calls from the multiplex PCR reads in MiXCR, one entry per CDR3 protein. This sample has about 430,000 distinct CDR3 sequences, with 20% to 25% found just once. This sample's time point: persistent/refractory GD, antithyroid drugs over 5 years with positive TRAb. Generation of the TCR library employed RNA extracted from PBMCs. The source was peripheral blood mononuclear cells (PBMCs), collected when the disease was refractory, from a patient treated with antithyroid drugs. Every receptor here comes from a female donor with Graves disease.

This clonotype turned up a few times. V usage is TRBV6-1 and J usage is TRBJ1-2, with TRBD1 identical over 10 bases. This CDR3 region has 14 residues. From germline, CDR1 is MNHNS and CDR2 SASEGT. With 8 bases clipped from V and 2 bases from J, the junction kept 5 bases outside the gene matches. CDR3 loop: CASGTGDPNYGYTF. CDR3 sequence (DNA): TGTGCCAGCGGGACAGGGGATCCCAACTATGGCTACACCTTC.

V usage is TRBV15 and J usage is TRBJ2-5; D may be TRBD2 (5 bases). The CDR3 is 14 amino acids. Trimming pared 1 base from V and 3 bases from J, leaving 9 bases between. Per the germline V gene, CDR1 is LNHNV and CDR2 is YYDKDF (reference sequence). CDR3 DNA sequence: TGTGCCACCAGCAGAGCGGGAATTAAAGAGACCCAGTACTTC. Translation gives CATSRAGIKETQYF.

This clonotype was observed a handful of times. V gene TRBV5-1 combines with J gene TRBJ2-2, with 7 bases that match TRBD1. With V trimmed by 3 bases and J by 7 bases, 6 bases remained unmatched. Germline V gene sequence: CDR1 SGHRS, CDR2 YFSETQ. CDR3 length: 14 amino acids. The CDR3 is CASSYGQENGELFF. The DNA for the CDR3 is TGCGCCAGCAGCTACGGACAGGAGAACGGGGAGCTGTTTTTT.

This clonotype was counted only a few times. The V gene is TRBV6-1, the J gene TRBJ2-7; weak D call: TRBD1 (6 bases). Trimming pared 10 bases from V and 0 bases from J, leaving 22 bases between. This CDR3 comprises 16 residues. Germline CDR1 MNHNS, CDR2 SASEGT. The CDR3 sequence is CATETPGTSISYEQYF. CDR3 in DNA: TGTGCCACCGAAACTCCTGGGACATCGATCTCCTACGAGCAGTACTTC.

This clonotype was counted a few times. The V and J genes are TRBV20-1 and TRBJ2-7, with D uncertain. Germline-derived CDR1 and CDR2 are DFQATT and SNEGSKA (reference sequence). This CDR3 contains 15 residues. Trimming stripped 1 base from V and 5 bases from J, with 18 bases between. The CDR3 reads CSARVGRVADNEQYF. The CDR3 region has the DNA TGCAGTGCTAGAGTTGGTAGGGTTGCCGACAACGAGCAGTACTTC.

This clonotype has a count of ten or more. V is TRBV6-1 and J is TRBJ1-1; D is possibly TRBD1 (6 bases). The CDR3 sequence is 12 residues long. Per the germline V gene, CDR1 is MNHNS and CDR2 is SASEGT. Deletions cut 8 bases from V and 4 bases from J, with 11 bases between. DNA for the CDR3: TGTGCCAGCTCCCAGGGGCCCACTGAAGCTTTCTTT. Residues: CASSQGPTEAFF.

This clonotype has a count of ten or more. V usage is TRBV28 and J usage is TRBJ1-2; possibly TRBD1 for D (6 bases). The length of the CDR3 is 16 residues. Germline loops: CDR1 MDHEN, CDR2 SYDVKM. Trimming shortened V by 5 bases and J by 0 bases, and 16 bases separated the two germline ends. DNA for the CDR3: TGTGCCAGCAGTGCGGGGGACAAGGGATCTAACTATGGCTACACCTTC. This gives the protein CASSAGDKGSNYGYTF.

The chain has TRBV2 and TRBJ2-1, with D possibly matching TRBD2 (6 bases). The length of the CDR3 is 18 residues. Germline-derived CDR1 and CDR2 are SNHLY and FYNNEI. Trimming removed 0 bases from V and 2 bases from J, with 17 bases in between. The chain's CDR3 is CASSEAPGLTRAYNEQFF. The CDR3, as DNA: TGTGCCAGCAGTGAAGCTCCGGGGCTGACTAGAGCCTACAATGAGCAGTTCTTC.

DNA for the CDR3: TGCGCCAGCAGCCAAGGGCGCGGCCCCGAAAGGAACAATGAGCAGTTCTTC. As protein: CASSQGRGPERNNEQFF. V is TRBV4-1 and J is TRBJ2-1, with no clear D. This CDR3 contains 17 residues. Trimming left V 1 base short and J 5 bases short, with 18 bases between. Germline-derived CDR1 and CDR2 are MGHRA and YSYEKL.

This clonotype came up many times. The CDR3 bases are TGTGCCAGCAGCACCCCGGACAGGGCTAAGATTTCGGTTTATGGCTACACCTTC. Translated: CASSTPDRAKISVYGYTF. This sequence joins TRBV13 and TRBJ1-2, with TRBD1 matching 8 bases. This CDR3 is 18 amino acids long. V trimming: 5 bases; J trimming: 5 bases; junction bases outside the gene matches: 19. Germline V lookup: CDR1 PRHDT, CDR2 FYEKMQ (reference sequence).

V is TRBV12-3 or TRBV12-4 and J is TRBJ1-1; D is uncertain. V was clipped by 3 bases and J by 3 bases, with 8 bases between them. CDR3 length: 13 residues. The CDR3 is CASSLRLDTEAFF. CDR3 nucleotide sequence: TGTGCCAGCAGTTTGAGGCTTGACACTGAAGCTTTCTTT.

This clonotype was observed a handful of times. The chain combines TRBV19 with TRBJ2-7; D may correspond to TRBD1 or TRBD2 (5 bases each). This CDR3 is built from 15 residues. V was clipped by 3 bases and J by 2 bases, with 14 bases between them. CDR1 LNHDA and CDR2 SQIVND come from the germline V gene (reference sequence). The CDR3 reads CASSIRGSATYEQYF. CDR3 nucleotides: TGTGCCAGTAGTATTCGGGGCAGTGCTACCTACGAGCAGTACTTC.